This paragraph reports one T cell receptor (beta chain). The data derive from a study of blood T cell repertoires in COVID-19. Repertoires were generated with immunoSEQ multiplex PCR, while TCRdb's copy carries only in-frame clones and drops some. The sample contains a few hundred thousand clones, 70% to 90% of which appear only once. Trimming took 5 bases from V and 1 from J, leaving 6 bases between them. From germline, CDR1 is SGHDT and CDR2 YYEEEE. The CDR3 spans 12 residues. V is TRBV5-6 and J is TRBJ1-1, with D hard to call. The receptor comes from a woman aged 30 to 39 with COVID-19, enrolled during active disease. What was sequenced was peripheral blood. The CDR3 DNA reads TGTGCCAGCAGGGACTCGAACACTGAAGCTTTCTTT. The encoded protein is CASRDSNTEAFF.